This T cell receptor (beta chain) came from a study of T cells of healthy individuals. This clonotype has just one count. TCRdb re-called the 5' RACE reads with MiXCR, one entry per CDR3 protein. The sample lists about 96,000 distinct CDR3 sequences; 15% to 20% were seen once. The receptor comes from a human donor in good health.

The CDR3 DNA sequence: TGTGCCAGCAGCTTAGGTCCACAGGGATACACTGAAGCTTTCTTT. It translates to CASSLGPQGYTEAFF. The J gene is TRBJ1-1, the V gene TRBV11-1; D is perhaps TRBD1 (6 bases). The length of the CDR3 is 15 residues. The germline CDR1 and CDR2 sequences are SGHAT and FQDESV (reference sequence). Trimming pared 1 base from V and 3 bases from J, leaving 12 bases between.